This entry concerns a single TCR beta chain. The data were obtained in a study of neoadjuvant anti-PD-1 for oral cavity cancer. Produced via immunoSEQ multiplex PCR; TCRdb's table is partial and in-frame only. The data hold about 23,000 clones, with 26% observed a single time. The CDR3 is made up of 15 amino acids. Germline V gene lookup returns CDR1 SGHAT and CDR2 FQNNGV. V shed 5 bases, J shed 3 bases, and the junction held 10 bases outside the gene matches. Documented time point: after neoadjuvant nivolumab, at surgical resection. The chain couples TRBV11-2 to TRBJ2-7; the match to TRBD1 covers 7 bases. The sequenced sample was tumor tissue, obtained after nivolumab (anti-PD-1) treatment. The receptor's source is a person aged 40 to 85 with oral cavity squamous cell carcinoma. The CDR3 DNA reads TGTGCCAGCAGCGACAGGGCCACCTACCACTACGAGCAGTACTTC. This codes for CASSDRATYHYEQYF.